The entry that follows covers one T cell receptor beta chain sequence. Antigen: not known. This entry belongs to a study of OX40 agonist ivuxolimab in advanced cancers. Study-level information: Ivuxolimab was administered intravenously to patients at 0.01 to 10 mg/kg every 2 weeks. Study-wide points: The study found that CD8+ T cells averaged more expanded clones than CD4+.

CDR1 and CDR2 (germline): SGHDT, YYEEEE. The CDR3 is made up of 18 amino acids. The J segment lost 5 bases and the V segment lost 4 bases, leaving 10 bases of the junction unmatched. The method was immunoSEQ multiplex PCR; TCRdb's version includes in-frame clones alone and lacks a portion of them. The data show 40,000 to 55,000 clones, about four fifths seen once. This chain connects TRBV5-6 to TRBJ2-3; 16 bases agree with TRBD2. This receptor was taken from an adult with an advanced solid tumor such as melanoma, head and neck, liver or kidney cancer. The starting material was CD4+ or CD8+ T cells sorted from blood, obtained in a trial of the OX40 agonist ivuxolimab. DNA of the CDR3: TGTGCCAGCAGCCGGGGACTAGCGGGAGGGACCTGGAGAGATACGCAGTATTTT. Protein sequence: CASSRGLAGGTWRDTQYF. Combining the CDR3 with reference TRBV5-6 and TRBJ2-3 gives the whole variable domain DAGVTQSPTHLIKTRGQQVTLRCSPKSGHDTVSWYQQALGQGPQFIFQYYEEEERQRGNFPDRFSGHQFPNYSSELNVNALLLGDSALYLCASSRGLAGGTWRDTQYFGPGTRLTVL.